This TCR beta chain was identified in a study of T cell clones after liver transplantation. Sequenced by immunoSEQ multiplex PCR; TCRdb stores in-frame clones only, minus some. The sample records 25,000 to 35,000 clones, around 94% being singletons. The CDR3 is made up of 14 amino acids. Germline CDR1 and CDR2: SGHNT and YENEEA. Trimming pared 5 bases from V and 4 bases from J, leaving 15 bases between. The chain is built from TRBV11-3 and TRBJ2-7, with D possibly being TRBD2 (6 bases). This specimen was CD8+ T cells from blood, taken 12 months after liver transplant. This TCR was recovered from a human patient who received a liver transplant. A share of the T cells may be of graft donor origin. CDR3 in amino acids: CASSTRDLTYEQYF. DNA of the CDR3: TGTGCCAGCAGCACCCGGGACTTGACGTACGAGCAGTACTTC.